This T cell receptor beta chain was found in a study of early T cells in non-severe SARS-CoV-2 infection. Study context: With bulk RNA from unsorted whole blood as input, sequencing yielded unpaired chains.

Germline V gene data show CDR1 as SGHTA and CDR2 as FQGNSA. The V gene end was trimmed by 5 bases and the J gene end by 10 bases; junction bases not matched to a gene: 6. CDR3 length: 12 residues. Findings and caveats of the study: Anti-spike CD8 responses were favored by VDJdb matching, which missed private and CD4 specificities.

The TCR library protocol was used to attach unique molecular identifiers. These identifiers were attached to individual cDNA molecules. MiXCR was run by TCRdb on the 5' RACE reads, yielding one entry per CDR3 protein. The sample shows about 76,000 distinct CDR3 sequences, roughly 16% of them seen only once. This clonotype was detected many times. Its antigen is undetermined. The sequence came from an adult who was a healthcare worker with PCR-confirmed SARS-CoV-2 infection or an uninfected control (not recorded which). Specimen: whole blood. The V gene is TRBV7-2, the J gene TRBJ1-1; 8 bases agree with TRBD1. The DNA for the CDR3 is TGTGCCAGCAGCCTGGGGACAGGTCGAGCTTTCTTT. It encodes CASSLGTGRAFF.